The clone carrying this T cell receptor beta chain is a singleton in its sample. Its antigen is not known. The entry originates in a study of blood T cells in healthy people across ages. General study points: Older age coincided with a roughly linear decline in TCR beta diversity per million T cells.

Alongside a J-beta primer mix, a sample-barcoded 5' primer served in a second PCR lasting about 7 to 12 cycles. Using its own MiXCR run on the 5' RACE reads, TCRdb lists one record per CDR3 protein. The table records over a million distinct CDR3 sequences, 42% of them present only once. CDR1 is PRHDT, CDR2 FYEKMQ, per germline (reference sequence). V was cut by 1 base and J by 4 bases, with 10 bases left in between. There are 14 residues in the CDR3. The sample, about 10 milliliters of peripheral blood, was drawn from each donor. The clonotype originates from a woman aged 18-29 years in good health. The rearrangement joins TRBV13 to TRBJ1-2, with D maybe TRBD1 (5 bases). The sample consisted of blood. CDR3: CASSLVSGTYGYTF. DNA for the CDR3: TGTGCCAGCAGCTTAGTGTCCGGGACCTATGGCTACACCTTC.